Following are 29 T cell receptor beta chains from one sample sequenced in a study of OX40 agonist ivuxolimab in advanced cancers. Some clones are missing from TCRdb's copy, which holds only in-frame ones; the method was immunoSEQ multiplex PCR. This table has some 96,000 clones, approximately 90% appearing once. The material was CD4+ or CD8+ T cells sorted from blood, obtained in a trial of the OX40 agonist ivuxolimab. These receptors were taken from an adult with an advanced solid tumor such as melanoma, head and neck, liver or kidney cancer.

The genes are TRBV28 and TRBJ2-3, with D uncertain. Germline V gives CDR1 MDHEN, CDR2 SYDVKM. The length of the CDR3 is 11 residues. Trimming cost V 7 bases and J 10 bases, with 12 bases left between them. The CDR3: CASKKWDSQYF. CDR3 nucleotides: TGTGCCAGCAAAAAGTGGGATTCGCAGTATTTT. Full variable domain (outside the CDR3, taken from reference TRBV28 and TRBJ2-3): DVKVTQSSRYLVKRTGEKVFLECVQDMDHENMFWYRQDPGLGLRLIYFSYDVKMKEKGDIPEGYSVSREKKERFSLILESASTNQTSMYLCASKKWDSQYFGPGTRLTVL.

V usage is TRBV12-5 and J usage is TRBJ2-1, with D possibly matching TRBD1 (6 bases). Germline V gives CDR1 LGHNT, CDR2 FRNRAP. CDR3 length equals 15 residues. Trimming pared 3 bases from V and 0 bases from J, leaving 9 bases between. For the CDR3, the DNA is TGTGCTAGTGGTTTCCCGGGACACTCCTACAATGAGCAGTTCTTC. Protein sequence: CASGFPGHSYNEQFF.

This chain connects TRBV7-2 to TRBJ2-6; TRBD1 or TRBD2 may be the D gene (5 bases each). This CDR3 spans 15 amino acids. From germline, CDR1 is SGHTA and CDR2 FQGNSA. Trimming removed 1 base from V and 1 base from J, with 5 bases in between. The CDR3 sequence: CASSLGGSGANVLTF. As DNA, the CDR3 is TGTGCCAGCAGCTTAGGGGGGTCTGGGGCCAACGTCCTGACTTTC.

This chain joins TRBV4-2 and TRBJ2-2; 10 bases are a match to TRBD1. The CDR3 totals 17 residues. Trimming at V came to 3 bases and at J to 8 bases, leaving 12 bases not matched to a gene. The V gene's germline CDR1 is LGHNA and CDR2 YNFKEQ. The CDR3 loop is CASSQAGTGDLKGELFF. The CDR3 nucleotides read TGTGCCAGCAGCCAGGCCGGGACAGGGGACCTCAAAGGGGAGCTGTTTTTT.

This rearrangement joins TRBV7-9 to TRBJ1-1; D is unclear. Trimming shortened V by 5 bases and J by 6 bases, and 7 bases separated the two germline ends. This CDR3 contains 11 residues. In germline, CDR1 is SEHNR, CDR2 FQNEAQ (reference sequence). The CDR3 DNA follows: TGTGCCAGCAGCCCAGGCTCTGAAGCTTTCTTT. Amino acid sequence: CASSPGSEAFF.

The V gene is TRBV28, the J gene TRBJ2-7, with TRBD1 matching 11 bases. V lost 6 bases to trimming and J lost 0 bases; unmatched junction nucleotides: 1. Germline CDR1 is MDHEN and CDR2 is SYDVKM. The CDR3 totals 14 residues. CDR3 in amino acids: CASSGTGGSYEQYF. CDR3 nucleotides: TGTGCCAGCAGCGGGACAGGGGGCTCCTACGAGCAGTACTTC.

The J gene is TRBJ2-2, the V gene TRBV6-6; 8 positions match TRBD2. Trimming took 5 bases from V and 4 from J; bases not matched to a gene: 6. This CDR3 has 15 amino acids. Looked up from germline, CDR1 is MNHNY and CDR2 is SVGAGI (reference sequence). The CDR3 loop is CASSDTSGATGELFF. Here the CDR3 DNA reads TGTGCCAGCAGTGATACTAGCGGAGCCACCGGGGAGCTGTTTTTT.

The chain combines TRBV18 with TRBJ2-1; D possibly uses TRBD1 or TRBD2 (5 bases each). In germline, CDR1 is KGHSH, CDR2 LQKENI. The V and J ends lost 0 bases and 8 bases respectively, with 11 bases between them. The CDR3 extends over 14 amino acids. CDR3 bases: TGTGCCAGCTCACCACCCGGATGGGACGATGAGCAGTTCTTC. Its translation is CASSPPGWDDEQFF.

The chain carries TRBV10-3 and TRBJ2-7, with 9 bases identical to TRBD1. The V and J ends lost 3 bases and 2 bases, in that order; junction bases with no gene match: 5. The CDR3 runs 15 residues. From germline, CDR1 is ENHRY and CDR2 SYGVKD. The CDR3 reads CAISEPGQGTYEQYF. As DNA, the CDR3 is TGTGCCATCAGTGAACCGGGACAGGGAACCTACGAGCAGTACTTC.

The table lists this clone with a count of one. This chain links TRBV4-3 with TRBJ2-1, with 10 positions matching TRBD2. Unmatched junction bases numbered 3, after V lost 5 bases and J lost 5 bases. The CDR3 extends over 14 amino acids. The V gene's germline CDR1 is LGHNA and CDR2 YSLEER. The CDR3 here is CASSGLAGDNEQFF. CDR3 DNA: TGCGCCAGCAGCGGCCTAGCGGGAGACAATGAGCAGTTCTTC.

This chain links TRBV15 with TRBJ1-1, with TRBD1 matching over 8 bases. The germline V gene encodes CDR1 LNHNV and CDR2 YYDKDF (reference sequence). The CDR3 runs 16 residues. Trimming took 0 bases from V and 4 from J; bases not matched to a gene: 7. The CDR3 region has the DNA TGTGCCACCAGCAGAGATGCAGGGGGCGTAGTCACTGAAGCTTTCTTT. This codes for CATSRDAGGVVTEAFF.

This chain links TRBV18 with TRBJ2-1; TRBD2 matches 8 bases. V shed 3 bases, J shed 9 bases, and the junction held 7 bases outside the gene matches. Germline CDR1 reads KGHSH; CDR2 reads LQKENI. The CDR3 covers 14 residues. The CDR3 protein is CASSPAAGGLEQFF. The CDR3, as DNA: TGTGCCAGCTCACCGGCCGCGGGAGGACTTGAGCAGTTCTTC.

The chain's CDR3 is CATSNYPGELFF. CDR3 nucleotide sequence: TGTGCCACCAGCAACTACCCCGGGGAGCTGTTTTTT. This sequence joins TRBV15 and TRBJ2-2; D is uncertain. This CDR3 has 12 residues. V dropped 4 bases and J dropped 6 bases, with 6 bases sitting between them. Germline V gene sequence: CDR1 LNHNV, CDR2 YYDKDF (reference sequence).

The table lists this clone with a count of one. This chain joins TRBV10-3 and TRBJ2-1; no firm D call. Trimming pared 6 bases from V and 10 bases from J, leaving 10 bases between. Germline assignment: CDR1 ENHRY and CDR2 SYGVKD. The CDR3 totals 11 residues. CDR3 region: CAISPGWEQFF. The DNA of the CDR3 is TGTGCCATCAGCCCTGGTTGGGAGCAGTTCTTC.

The chain joins TRBV6-1 to TRBJ2-7; TRBD1 matches at 10 bases. Losses at the gene ends were 8 bases for V and 3 bases for J; bases not matched to a gene: 4. Germline-derived CDR1 and CDR2 are MNHNS and SASEGT. CDR3 size: 13 residues. DNA of the CDR3: TGTGCCAGCGCTAGGACAGGGGGCTACGAGCAGTACTTC. This translates into CASARTGGYEQYF.

The V and J genes are TRBV4-3 and TRBJ2-2; weak D call: TRBD2 (6 bases). Germline CDR1 LGHNA, CDR2 YSLEER. The V gene lost 4 bases and the J gene lost 0 bases, with 6 bases spanning the gap. The CDR3 is 14 residues long. CDR3 protein: CASSLAANTGELFF. In DNA, the CDR3 is TGCGCCAGCAGCCTAGCGGCGAACACCGGGGAGCTGTTTTTT.

J is TRBJ2-5 and V is TRBV23-1; 9 bases map to TRBD2. TRBV23-1 is assigned to the ORF class and has an uncertain function. J was trimmed by 5 bases and V by 6 bases; bases with no gene match: 13. The CDR3 sequence is 16 residues long. The chain's CDR3 is CASRPLAGVMWETQYF. The DNA of the CDR3 is TGCGCCAGCAGACCTTTAGCGGGAGTAATGTGGGAGACCCAGTACTTC.

This rearrangement joins TRBV19 to TRBJ2-5; TRBD1 agrees at 7 bases. Gene TRBJ2-7 matches the end of the DNA better, so the J call may be wrong. CDR3 length equals 15 residues. Germline V gene lookup returns CDR1 LNHDA and CDR2 SQIVND (reference sequence). CDR3 nucleotide sequence: TGTGCCAGTAGTATATCGGGGACAGCCTCCTACGAGCAGTACTTC. It yields the protein CASSISGTASYEQYF.

This rearrangement joins TRBV4-3 to TRBJ1-5, with D perhaps matching TRBD1 (5 bases). The V end lost 3 bases, the J end lost 10 bases, and 10 bases lay between the germline ends. CDR1 LGHNA and CDR2 YSLEER come from the germline V gene. The CDR3 length is 12 residues. The CDR3 protein is CASSHSGGPQHF. The CDR3 nucleotides are TGCGCCAGCAGCCACAGCGGGGGACCCCAGCATTTT.

V and J are TRBV5-1 and TRBJ2-3; 7 nucleotides match TRBD2. The ends lost 1 base at V and 0 bases at J; junction bases unmatched: 5. CDR1 is SGHRS and CDR2 is YFSETQ in the germline V gene. There are 16 residues in the CDR3. The CDR3 region is CASSLFLAASTDTQYF. The CDR3 DNA sequence: TGCGCCAGCAGCTTGTTTCTAGCGGCAAGCACAGATACGCAGTATTTT.

The rearrangement links TRBV5-1 to TRBJ2-7; 9 nucleotides agree with TRBD2. Trimming removed 1 base from V and 4 bases from J; junction bases left unmatched: 3. The CDR3 length is 14 residues. Germline CDR1 is SGHRS and CDR2 is YFSETQ. CDR3 in amino acids: CASSLPGLAYEQYF. The CDR3 region has the DNA TGCGCCAGCAGCTTGCCGGGACTAGCTTACGAGCAGTACTTC.

This chain uses TRBV7-3 with TRBJ2-7; weak D call: TRBD2 (5 bases). V lost 5 bases and J 2 bases, leaving 10 bases between the germline ends. Germline-derived CDR1 and CDR2 are SGHTA and FQGTGA. The CDR3 is 13 residues long. Here the CDR3 reads CASSPSGTYEQYF. The CDR3 coding sequence is TGTGCCAGCAGCCCGTCCGGGACCTACGAGCAGTACTTC.

This chain links TRBV28 with TRBJ1-5, with 9 bases that match TRBD1. Germline values: CDR1 MDHEN, CDR2 SYDVKM. This CDR3 is 16 amino acids long. The J segment lost 0 bases and the V segment lost 11 bases, leaving 11 bases of the junction unmatched. The CDR3 DNA is TGTGCCGGCGCCCCGGGACAGGGCTTTAGCAATCAGCCCCAGCATTTT. This codes for CAGAPGQGFSNQPQHF.

The V gene is TRBV5-1, the J gene TRBJ2-2; possibly TRBD2 for D (6 bases). The CDR3 has 16 residues. Trimming took off 0 bases at V and 1 base at J, with 10 bases between the two ends. Germline-derived CDR1 and CDR2 are SGHRS and YFSETQ. The CDR3 DNA reads as TGCGCCAGCAGCTTGGTGTCGGGAGTGAACACCGGGGAGCTGTTTTTT. This translates into CASSLVSGVNTGELFF. The full variable domain, rest sourced from reference TRBV5-1 and TRBJ2-2, is KAGVTQTPRYLIKTRGQQVTLSCSPISGHRSVSWYQQTPGQGLQFLFEYFSETQRNKGNFPGRFSGRQFSNSRSEMNVSTLELGDSALYLCASSLVSGVNTGELFFGEGSRLTVL.

The gene calls are TRBV6-5 and TRBJ1-5; TRBD1 might be the D (5 bases). With 7 bases removed from V and 10 bases from J, the gap between germline ends came to 14 bases. This CDR3 region has 12 residues. CDR1 MNHEY and CDR2 SVGAGI come from the germline V gene. CDR3 DNA sequence: TGTGCCAGCAAGGCAGGGAATGGACCCCAGCATTTT. It encodes CASKAGNGPQHF.

The V call is TRBV15, the J call TRBJ2-3; 10 positions agree with TRBD2. Trimming removed 1 base from V and 7 bases from J; junction bases left unmatched: 11. CDR1 is LNHNV and CDR2 is YYDKDF in the germline V gene (reference sequence). The CDR3 extends over 17 amino acids. CDR3 region: CATSRALGLAGANTQYF. The CDR3 DNA reads TGTGCCACCAGCAGAGCTCTCGGGCTAGCGGGAGCGAATACGCAGTATTTT. Variable domain in full (rest from reference TRBV15 and TRBJ2-3): DAMVIQNPRYQVTQFGKPVTLSCSQTLNHNVMYWYQQKSSQAPKLLFHYYDKDFNNEADTPDNFQSRRPNTSFCFLDIRSPGLGDTAMYLCATSRALGLAGANTQYFGPGTRLTVL.

This chain uses TRBV30 with TRBJ2-1, with 12 bases fitting TRBD2. The germline V gene encodes CDR1 GTSNPN and CDR2 SVGIG (reference sequence). This CDR3 spans 14 amino acids. The J segment lost 9 bases and the V segment lost 0 bases, leaving 3 bases of the junction unmatched. CDR3 DNA sequence: TGTGCCTGGAGTGTACTACTAGCGGGAGGTGAGCAGTTCTTC. This encodes CAWSVLLAGGEQFF.

This rearrangement joins TRBV28 to TRBJ2-7, with 8 bases fitting TRBD2. CDR1 and CDR2 from the germline V gene are MDHEN and SYDVKM. This CDR3 has 15 residues. Trimming removed 3 bases from V and 3 bases from J; junction bases left unmatched: 7. The CDR3 DNA reads TGTGCCAGCAGTTTTTCCCAGCGGGAGAACTACGAGCAGTACTTC. Protein sequence: CASSFSQRENYEQYF.

The chain couples TRBV5-1 to TRBJ1-3; TRBD1 agrees at 7 bases. Germline V gives CDR1 SGHRS, CDR2 YFSETQ. The V gene end was trimmed by 2 bases and the J gene end by 2 bases; junction bases not matched to a gene: 4. The length of the CDR3 is 15 residues. The DNA of the CDR3 is TGCGCCAGCAGCTTTATGACAGGGACTGGAAACACCATATATTTT. It is translated as CASSFMTGTGNTIYF.